This T cell receptor (beta chain) is drawn from a study of OX40 agonist ivuxolimab in advanced cancers. As for the study in general: Patients were dosed with the agonistic anti-OX40 (CD134) antibody ivuxolimab. Partial responses occurred in Three dose-escalation patients, one with hepatocellular carcinoma and two with cutaneous melanoma. Study-wide points: In general, CD8+ T cells held more expanded clones than CD4+ did, on average.

Comment on this clone: Its antigen is unknown.

Repertoires were generated with immunoSEQ multiplex PCR, while TCRdb's copy carries only in-frame clones and drops some. Here the sample spans about 95,000 clones, 89% being singletons. The CDR3 contains 14 residues. The trim removed 6 bases at V and 6 bases at J, leaving 7 bases unmatched. CDR1 MRHNA and CDR2 SNTAGT come from the germline V gene. This specimen consisted of CD4+ or CD8+ T cells sorted from blood, obtained in a trial of the OX40 agonist ivuxolimab. The sequence was obtained from an adult with an advanced solid tumor such as melanoma, head and neck, liver or kidney cancer. This sequence joins TRBV6-4 and TRBJ1-5; 8 nucleotides align to TRBD1. In DNA form, the CDR3 reads TGTGCCAGCAGGCCAGACAGGGGAGCTCAGCCCCAGCATTTT. Protein product: CASRPDRGAQPQHF.